These 10 T cell receptor beta chains were all obtained from the same sample, sequenced in a study of cytomegalovirus exposure and HLA in healthy donors. The PCR had 60 Vbeta and 13 Jbeta primers. Only in-frame clones appear in the TCRdb table, and some are missing; sequencing was by immunoSEQ multiplex PCR. This repertoire shows some 150,000 clones, less than 10% found once; its top ten account for 1.8%. The sample taken for sequencing was PBMCs. All receptors come from a male donor in good health and CMV-seronegative.

V gene TRBV7-2 combines with J gene TRBJ1-2, with D possibly being TRBD1 (6 bases). V gave up 2 bases and J gave up 0 bases, with 10 bases separating them. The CDR3 contains 15 residues. Germline values: CDR1 SGHTA, CDR2 FQGNSA. CDR3 in DNA: TGTGCCAGCAGCTTACTTTCAGGGGCTAACTATGGCTACACCTTC. Translating gives CASSLLSGANYGYTF.

This clone was seen a handful of times. This chain connects TRBV30 to TRBJ1-1; D perhaps matches TRBD1 (5 bases). Germline V gene lookup returns CDR1 GTSNPN and CDR2 SVGIG (reference sequence). The CDR3 spans 14 residues. V dropped 0 bases and J dropped 1 base, with 9 bases sitting between them. This CDR3 reads CAWSVGTGNTEAFF. CDR3 in DNA: TGTGCCTGGAGTGTTGGGACTGGGAACACTGAAGCTTTCTTT.

This clone was observed a handful of times. CDR3 in DNA: TGCGCCAGCAGCTTGAAGGCTAGCGGGAGATCAGATACGCAGTATTTT. Amino acid sequence: CASSLKASGRSDTQYF. The chain recombines TRBV5-1 with TRBJ2-3, with TRBD2 matching over 10 bases. With 1 base clipped from V and 4 bases from J, the junction kept 6 bases outside the gene matches. The CDR3 contains 16 residues. Per the germline V gene, CDR1 is SGHRS and CDR2 is YFSETQ.

In its sample, this clone was seen a few times. The CDR3 spells CASSLQLGLEQYF. The CDR3 DNA reads as TGTGCCAGCAGCCTCCAACTAGGTCTGGAGCAGTACTTC. The rearrangement joins TRBV9 to TRBJ2-7, with a tentative D call TRBD2 (5 bases). CDR1 is SGDLS, CDR2 YYNGEE, per germline. CDR3 length: 13 amino acids. V lost 4 bases to trimming and J lost 7 bases, with 15 bases between them.

This clone showed up just a few times. V gene TRBV28 combines with J gene TRBJ1-2, with 7 bases aligning to TRBD1. Germline V gene data show CDR1 as MDHEN and CDR2 as SYDVKM. This CDR3 contains 17 residues. V lost 3 bases, J lost 6 bases, and 16 bases stayed unmatched. CDR3 DNA sequence: TGTGCCAGCAGTTTGTTGGGACAGAGCCTTAGGGACGATGGCTACACCTTC. This encodes CASSLLGQSLRDDGYTF.

The V gene is TRBV21-1, the J gene TRBJ1-4; TRBD1 reflects the table's D call only, with no check against the DNA. TRBV21-1 is labeled a pseudogene. The CDR3 spans 16 residues. CDR3 in amino acids: CASSKAWPAPNEKLFF. The CDR3 DNA is TGTGCCAGCAGCAAAGCCTGGCCCGCACCCAATGAAAAACTGTTTTTT.

V usage is TRBV28 and J usage is TRBJ1-1, with D possibly TRBD1 on 5 matching bases. The V gene's germline CDR1 is MDHEN and CDR2 SYDVKM. This CDR3 is 12 amino acids long. V lost 8 bases, J lost 4 bases, and 11 bases lay in between. CDR3 sequence reads: CASGAVSTEAFF. CDR3 sequence (DNA): TGTGCCAGCGGGGCCGTAAGCACTGAAGCTTTCTTT.

This clone was observed a handful of times. The gene calls are TRBV25-1 and TRBJ1-3; no reliable D call. V was trimmed by 1 base and J by 2 bases, leaving 9 bases between them. The CDR3 sequence is 15 residues long. Germline assignment: CDR1 MGHDK and CDR2 SYGVNS. CDR3 in amino acids: CASSESGNPGNTIYF. The CDR3 region has the DNA TGTGCCAGCAGTGAATCCGGGAATCCTGGAAACACCATATATTTT. Full variable domain (rest looked up from reference TRBV25-1 and TRBJ1-3): EADIYQTPRYLVIGTGKKITLECSQTMGHDKMYWYQQDPGMELHLIHYSYGVNSTEKGDLSSESTVSRIRTEHFPLTLESARPSHTSQYLCASSESGNPGNTIYFGEGSWLTVV.

This clone appeared a few times. This chain connects TRBV6-1 to TRBJ1-3, with D unresolved. V dropped 0 bases and J dropped 4 bases, with 7 bases sitting between them. Per the germline V gene, CDR1 is MNHNS and CDR2 is SASEGT. The CDR3 runs 14 residues. The CDR3 region has the DNA TGTGCCAGCAGTGAAGCAGAGGAAGGAAACACCATATATTTT. As protein: CASSEAEEGNTIYF.

Only a few counts were recorded for this clone. The chain couples TRBV5-1 to TRBJ1-2, with unresolved D. Germline V gene data show CDR1 as SGHRS and CDR2 as YFSETQ. This CDR3 has 13 residues. Trimming left V 2 bases short and J 2 bases short, with 7 bases between. The chain's CDR3 is CASSFGQNYGYTF. The DNA for the CDR3 is TGCGCCAGCAGCTTTGGTCAGAACTATGGCTACACCTTC.